This entry concerns a single T cell receptor beta chain. These data originate in a study of control samples from healthy donors and cancer patients. Sequencing was performed with immunoSEQ multiplex PCR; in TCRdb, only in-frame clones are kept and a portion is missing. Here the sample spans over 150,000 clones, 96% being singletons. Sequenced: blood. This clonotype originated in a woman aged 25 to 39 in good health.

The CDR3 DNA reads TGTGCCTGGAGTGTACAGGGGCCTGAAGCTTTCTTT. This translates into CAWSVQGPEAFF. The rearrangement uses TRBV30 and TRBJ1-1; 7 bases agree with TRBD1. After removal of 0 bases from V and 6 bases from J, the junction contained 1 base not matched to a gene. Germline-derived CDR1 and CDR2 are GTSNPN and SVGIG (reference sequence). The CDR3 is 12 residues long.